The 29 T cell receptor beta chains below come from one sample, sequenced in a study of read filtering for tumor transcriptome and immune sequencing. The library was built from around 380 ng RNA with molecular barcoded adaptors for alpha/delta and beta/gamma chains. TCRdb analysed the reads with MiXCR anew, one entry per CDR3 protein. Of 100,000 to 150,000 distinct CDR3 sequences listed, about 12% are singletons. Input material: a population of CD138-negative cells sorted from bone marrow. These receptors originate from a donor aged 40 or over with multiple myeloma.

This clonotype was detected ten times or more. The rearrangement uses TRBV12-5 and TRBJ2-3; 9 bases align to TRBD2. The V gene's germline CDR1 is LGHNT and CDR2 FRNRAP. CDR3 length equals 14 residues. Trimming took 6 bases from V and 5 from J; bases not matched to a gene: 6. The CDR3 nucleotides read TGTGCTAGTGGCGAGGATAGCGGGAGAGATACGCAGTATTTT. This sequence encodes CASGEDSGRDTQYF.

This clonotype was observed at least ten times. CDR3 protein: CASGLVQNTEAFF. The CDR3 DNA reads as TGTGCTAGTGGTTTGGTTCAGAACACTGAAGCTTTCTTT. The chain is built from TRBV12-5 and TRBJ1-1; no definite D call. CDR1 is LGHNT, CDR2 FRNRAP, per germline. V gave up 0 bases and J gave up 1 base, with 3 bases separating them. This CDR3 spans 13 amino acids.

This clonotype was observed a handful of times. Since a much larger clone is just one base distant, this may be a read error. Since no conserved phenylalanine or tryptophan closes the CDR3, a read error is the likely cause. The rearrangement links TRBV6-5 to TRBJ1-1; D is possibly TRBD1 (5 bases). Germline V gives CDR1 MNHEY, CDR2 SVGAGI. The CDR3 is made up of 16 amino acids. V dropped 2 bases and J dropped 1 base, with 14 bases sitting between them. CDR3 nucleotides: TGTGCCAGCAGTTACCGCAGGGTTGGAGCGAACACTGAAGCTTTCCTT. Translating gives CASSYRRVGANTEAFL.

The V call is TRBV6-2 or TRBV6-3, the J call TRBJ2-2; 11 bases fit TRBD2. The CDR3 contains 15 residues. Germline CDR1 MNHEY, CDR2 SVGEGT. The junction had 6 bases not matched to a gene; V was cut back by 7 bases and J by 5 bases. This CDR3 is CASTLAGGGTGELFF. Written as DNA, the CDR3 is TGTGCCAGCACCCTAGCGGGAGGTGGAACCGGGGAGCTGTTTTTT.

In this sample, this clonotype turned up many times. The genes are TRBV11-2 and TRBJ2-1; TRBD2 matches 8 bases. The V gene's germline CDR1 is SGHAT and CDR2 FQNNGV. CDR3 length: 18 residues. Trimming at V came to 5 bases and at J to 1 base, leaving 13 bases not matched to a gene. CDR3 amino acids: CASSARARAGASYNEQFF. The CDR3 nucleotides read TGTGCCAGCAGCGCGAGGGCCCGAGCGGGAGCGTCCTACAATGAGCAGTTCTTC.

This clonotype was observed once. A much larger clone lies a single base off, so this may be a read error. The chain employs TRBV7-3 and TRBJ2-2; D call uncertain. Germline CDR1 reads SGHTA; CDR2 reads FQGTGA. This CDR3 comprises 16 residues. This chain's CDR3 is CACSLRPWSGTGELFF. CDR3 nucleotides: TGTGCCTGCAGCTTACGACCTTGGAGTGGCACCGGGGAGCTGTTTTTT.

This clonotype was observed at least ten times. The chain is built from TRBV3-1 and TRBJ2-1, with D perhaps being TRBD1 or TRBD2 (5 bases each). CDR1 and CDR2 (germline): LGHDT, YNNKEL (reference sequence). V gave up 1 base and J gave up 12 bases, with 13 bases separating them. This CDR3 has 13 residues. CDR3 bases: TGTGCCAGCAGCCAAGTAGAGGGGAAAAGGCAGTTCTTC. Its protein product is CASSQVEGKRQFF.

This clonotype was found many times. The rearrangement links TRBV20-1 to TRBJ2-3, with 7 nucleotides matching TRBD2. Germline V gene lookup returns CDR1 DFQATT and CDR2 SNEGSKA (reference sequence). The CDR3 runs 16 residues. J gave up 2 bases and V 3 bases, and 11 bases lay outside the gene matches. The CDR3 nucleotides read TGCAGTGCTAGTTGGTTGCTAGCGGCTCCCACAGATACGCAGTATTTT. Its translation is CSASWLLAAPTDTQYF.

A note on this clonotype: A much larger clone is a single base away; this may be a read error. This sequence joins TRBV11-2 and TRBJ2-3; D assignment may be TRBD1 or TRBD2 (5 bases each). CDR1 is SGHAT and CDR2 is FQNNGV in the germline V gene. There are 17 residues in the CDR3. V was cut by 2 bases and J by 1 base, with 16 bases left in between. The CDR3 reads CASSLSAGLAGTDTQYF. DNA for the CDR3: TGTGCCAGCAGCTTAAGTGCAGGGCTAGCAGGCACAGATACGCAGTATTTT.

This clonotype was counted many times. V usage is TRBV4-1 and J usage is TRBJ2-1; D is ambiguous. The CDR3 runs to 13 residues. With 1 base removed from V and 8 bases from J, the gap between germline ends came to 9 bases. The germline CDR1 and CDR2 sequences are MGHRA and YSYEKL. CDR3 sequence (DNA): TGCGCCAGCAGCCAAGGAACAAACGATGAGCAGTTCTTC. It specifies CASSQGTNDEQFF.

About this clonotype itself: The junction does not match germline at one end; this may be a read error. The J gene is TRBJ2-5, the V gene TRBV4-1; 7 bases are shared with TRBD2. The CDR3 totals 18 residues. From germline, CDR1 is MGHRA and CDR2 YSYEKL. The chain's CDR3 is CASSQDPQVGGVQGTQYF. The DNA for the CDR3 is TGCGCCAGCAGCCAAGACCCTCAAGTTGGGGGGGTCCAAGGGACCCAGTACTTC.

This clonotype was recorded many times. The V call is TRBV20-1, the J call TRBJ2-7; TRBD2 matches 9 bases. The J segment lost 5 bases and the V segment lost 3 bases, leaving 5 bases of the junction unmatched. Germline V gene data show CDR1 as DFQATT and CDR2 as SNEGSKA (reference sequence). This CDR3 is built from 13 residues. In DNA form, the CDR3 reads TGCAGTGCTAGCGCGGGAGGGCCGCACGAGCAGTACTTC. It is translated as CSASAGGPHEQYF.

This clonotype was counted ten times or more. This chain joins TRBV5-1 and TRBJ2-3, with 9 nucleotides matching TRBD2. The CDR3 contains 16 residues. V dropped 0 bases and J dropped 4; count of bases not matched to a gene: 6. The germline CDR1 and CDR2 sequences are SGHRS and YFSETQ. The CDR3 nucleotides are TGCGCCAGCAGCTTGGTTAGCGGGAGTGTCGCAGATACGCAGTATTTT. Amino acid sequence: CASSLVSGSVADTQYF.

In this sample, this clonotype turned up many times. The genes are TRBV7-9 and TRBJ1-1, with D unclear. In germline, CDR1 is SEHNR, CDR2 FQNEAQ (reference sequence). Deletions cut 2 bases from V and 6 bases from J, with 7 bases between. CDR3 length: 12 amino acids. CDR3 nucleotides: TGTGCCAGCAGCTTAACAGCGGCTGAAGCTTTCTTT. Translating it yields CASSLTAAEAFF.

With respect to this clonotype: Without the conserved terminal phenylalanine or tryptophan, this CDR3 likely stems from a read error. This sequence joins TRBV6-5 and TRBJ2-2; D unresolved. There are 12 residues in the CDR3. CDR1 and CDR2 (germline): MNHEY, SVGAGI. V lost 4 bases, J lost 3 bases, and 3 bases lay in between. The CDR3, as DNA: TGTGCCAGCAGTTCTTACACCGGGGAGCTGTTTCTT. Translation gives CASSSYTGELFL.

This clonotype has at least ten counts. V gene TRBV27 combines with J gene TRBJ2-1, with D tentatively TRBD1 (5 bases). Trimming took off 5 bases at V and 7 bases at J, with 24 bases between the two ends. The CDR3 covers 17 residues. Germline assignment: CDR1 MNHEY and CDR2 SMNVEV (reference sequence). The CDR3: CASSPKRQSMLRNEQFF. Written as DNA, the CDR3 is TGTGCCAGCAGTCCAAAACGACAGTCTATGTTGCGGAATGAGCAGTTCTTC.

This clonotype was seen repeatedly, ten times or more. The chain carries TRBV6-5 and TRBJ1-5; D might be TRBD1 (6 bases). The germline gives CDR1 MNHEY, CDR2 SVGAGI. CDR3 length: 15 residues. Trimming stripped 6 bases from V and 1 base from J, with 13 bases between. This CDR3 is CASSLDRSSNQPQHF. CDR3 coding DNA: TGTGCCAGCAGCCTGGACAGATCAAGCAATCAGCCCCAGCATTTT.

Of note for this clonotype: With a much larger clone just one base away, this may be a read error. The CDR3 loop is CASSLGGRGSYEQYF. In nucleotides, the CDR3 is TGTGCCAGCAGCTTAGGAGGCAGGGGGTCCTACGAGCAGTACTTC. The V gene is TRBV13, the J gene TRBJ2-7; 7 positions match TRBD1. Trimming cost V 0 bases and J 1 base; bases outside gene matches: 3. CDR3 size: 15 residues. Germline V lookup: CDR1 PRHDT, CDR2 FYEKMQ (reference sequence).

This clonotype appeared many times. This chain joins TRBV5-1 and TRBJ2-1; 8 bases align to TRBD1. Germline V gene lookup returns CDR1 SGHRS and CDR2 YFSETQ. V trimming: 0 bases; J trimming: 1 base; junction bases outside the gene matches: 3. The CDR3 is 16 amino acids. This chain's CDR3 is CASSLVWTGSYNEQFF. DNA of the CDR3: TGCGCCAGCAGCTTGGTGTGGACAGGGTCCTACAATGAGCAGTTCTTC.

The rearrangement links TRBV2 to TRBJ2-6; the D is unclear. Germline V lookup: CDR1 SNHLY, CDR2 FYNNEI. The CDR3 has 13 amino acids. The V end was cut by 8 bases, the J end by 2 bases, with 7 bases between. The CDR3 sequence: CASSMTGANVLTF. In DNA, the CDR3 is TGTGCCAGCTCCATGACTGGGGCCAACGTCCTGACTTTC.

This clonotype has a count of ten or more. The rearrangement uses TRBV6-5 and TRBJ2-1; possibly TRBD1 or TRBD2 for D (5 bases each). The CDR3 totals 13 residues. The germline V and J ends were trimmed by 9 bases and 6 bases, with 15 bases remaining between them. Germline CDR1 MNHEY, CDR2 SVGAGI. The DNA of the CDR3 is TGTGCCAGTCTAGAGAGGGGTCGCAATGAGCAGTTCTTC. This encodes CASLERGRNEQFF.

Many counts were recorded for this clonotype. The chain couples TRBV12-5 to TRBJ2-5; 10 bases align to TRBD1. The CDR3 contains 16 residues. J lost 4 bases, V lost 3 bases, and 8 bases had no gene match. Germline V gene lookup returns CDR1 LGHNT and CDR2 FRNRAP. The CDR3 loop reads CASGFSRQGAGETQYF. The CDR3 bases are TGTGCTAGTGGTTTTTCTAGACAGGGGGCAGGAGAGACCCAGTACTTC.

This clonotype was found many times. This chain uses TRBV20-1 with TRBJ2-3; 12 nucleotides match TRBD2. From germline, CDR1 is DFQATT and CDR2 SNEGSKA (reference sequence). The CDR3 extends over 14 amino acids. V trimming: 7 bases; J trimming: 3 bases; junction bases outside the gene matches: 5. For the CDR3, the DNA is TGCAGTGGTAGGACTAGCGGGAAGACAGATACGCAGTATTTT. Translating it yields CSGRTSGKTDTQYF.

Points on this clonotype: At one of its ends the junction is not consistent with the germline gene, which may arise from a read error. The V gene is TRBV29-1, the J gene TRBJ2-1; 8 bases align to TRBD2. CDR1 and CDR2 (germline): SQVTM, ANQGSEA. The length of the CDR3 is 13 residues. The CDR3 spells CSAGAGGYNEQSF. The CDR3 nucleotides are TGCAGCGCTGGCGCGGGAGGCTACAATGAGCAGTCCTTC.

The sample holds many counts of this clonotype. This chain links TRBV10-2 with TRBJ2-3, with a possible D match to TRBD2 (6 bases). The CDR3 runs to 13 residues. The germline V gene encodes CDR1 WSHSY and CDR2 SAAADI. V was cut by 7 bases and J by 2 bases, with 10 bases left in between. Here the CDR3 DNA reads TGCGCCAGCACCCGGGAGATCACAGATACGCAGTATTTT. Translating it yields CASTREITDTQYF.

On this clonotype: This probably arose from a read error, given a far larger clone one base away. The chain combines TRBV7-8 with TRBJ2-1, with D perhaps matching TRBD2 (5 bases). CDR3 size: 12 residues. The V and J ends lost 3 bases and 12 bases respectively, with 12 bases between them. Germline assignment: CDR1 SGHVS and CDR2 FQNEAQ. In DNA, the CDR3 is TGTGCCAGCAGCTTCTCGGACTCACCGCAGTTCTTC. Protein product: CASSFSDSPQFF.

In its sample, this clonotype was seen many times. This chain links TRBV15 with TRBJ2-3, with TRBD2 matching 7 bases. The V gene's germline CDR1 is LNHNV and CDR2 YYDKDF (reference sequence). The CDR3 contains 15 residues. Losses at the gene ends were 1 base for V and 7 bases for J; bases not matched to a gene: 8. CDR3 sequence (DNA): TGTGCCACCAGCAGAGCACCCGGGACTACGTATACGCAGTATTTT. It yields the protein CATSRAPGTTYTQYF.

The chain recombines TRBV12-3 or TRBV12-4 with TRBJ2-2; D is ambiguous. This CDR3 is built from 14 residues. The germline V and J ends were trimmed by 2 bases and 6 bases, with 10 bases remaining between them. This CDR3 reads CASSLRPGAGELFF. The CDR3 DNA sequence: TGTGCCAGCAGTTTACGGCCCGGAGCCGGGGAGCTGTTTTTT.

The V gene is TRBV19, the J gene TRBJ2-1; perhaps D is TRBD1 or TRBD2 (5 bases each). From germline, CDR1 is LNHDA and CDR2 SQIVND (reference sequence). The CDR3 is 17 amino acids. V dropped 1 base and J dropped 0 bases, with 13 bases sitting between them. The CDR3 DNA follows: TGTGCCAGTAGTATAGGTTCCGGGACGGCCTCCTACAATGAGCAGTTCTTC. Its translation: CASSIGSGTASYNEQFF.